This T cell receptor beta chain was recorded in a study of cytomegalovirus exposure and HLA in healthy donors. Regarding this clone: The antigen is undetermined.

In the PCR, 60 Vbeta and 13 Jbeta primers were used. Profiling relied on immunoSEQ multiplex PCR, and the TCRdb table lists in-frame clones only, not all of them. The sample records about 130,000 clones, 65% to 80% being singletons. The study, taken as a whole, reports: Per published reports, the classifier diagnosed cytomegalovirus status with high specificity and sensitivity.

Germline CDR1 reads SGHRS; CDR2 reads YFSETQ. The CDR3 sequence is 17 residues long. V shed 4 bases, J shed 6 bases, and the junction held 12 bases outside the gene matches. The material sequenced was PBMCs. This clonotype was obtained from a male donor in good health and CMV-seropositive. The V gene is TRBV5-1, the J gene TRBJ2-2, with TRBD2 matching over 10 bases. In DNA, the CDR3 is TGCGCCAGCAGCCCGAGCGCTCCGGGACTAGCGCCCGGGGAGCTGTTTTTT. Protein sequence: CASSPSAPGLAPGELFF.